A single sample is the source of the 20 T cell receptor beta chains below, sequenced in a study of blood T cell repertoires in COVID-19. Assay used: immunoSEQ multiplex PCR; TCRdb lists only in-frame clones, some missing. The table has about 150,000 clones, approximately 85% seen once. Sequenced material: peripheral blood. The receptors here all came from a man aged 55 to 69 with COVID-19, enrolled during active disease.

The genes are TRBV5-4 and TRBJ2-1, with 7 positions matching TRBD1. CDR1 is SGHNT, CDR2 YYREEE, per germline (reference sequence). The CDR3 runs 12 residues. The trim removed 4 bases at V and 7 bases at J, leaving 2 bases unmatched. The CDR3 DNA sequence: TGTGCCAGCAGCCGGGACAGAAATGAGCAGTTCTTC. It yields the protein CASSRDRNEQFF.

V gene TRBV28 combines with J gene TRBJ1-5; the D gene is possibly TRBD1 (5 bases). The germline V and J ends were trimmed by 3 bases and 7 bases, with 16 bases remaining between them. CDR1 is MDHEN and CDR2 is SYDVKM in the germline V gene. This CDR3 has 15 residues. The CDR3 loop is CASSFRTGQLQPQHF. The DNA for the CDR3 is TGTGCCAGCAGTTTCCGAACAGGCCAGCTGCAGCCCCAGCATTTT.

The chain couples TRBV19 to TRBJ1-5, with TRBD1 matching over 7 bases. In germline, CDR1 is LNHDA, CDR2 SQIVND (reference sequence). The CDR3 contains 16 residues. V was pared by 6 bases and J by 1 base, with 9 bases of the junction left unmatched. This CDR3 is CASRVETGPSNQPQHF. The DNA of the CDR3 is TGTGCCAGTAGAGTGGAGACAGGGCCGAGCAATCAGCCCCAGCATTTT.

A single count supports this clone. The V call is TRBV7-9, the J call TRBJ1-1; 10 bases map to TRBD1. V trimming: 1 base; J trimming: 6 bases; junction bases outside the gene matches: 8. Germline lookup yields CDR1 SEHNR and CDR2 FQNEAQ (reference sequence). The CDR3 runs to 16 residues. This CDR3 reads CASSLGGTGDRAEAFF. CDR3 nucleotides: TGTGCCAGCAGCTTAGGTGGGACAGGGGATAGGGCTGAAGCTTTCTTT.

V is TRBV24-1 and J is TRBJ2-7; 11 bases fit TRBD1. The CDR3 is 15 residues long. After removal of 4 bases from V and 6 bases from J, the junction contained 7 bases not matched to a gene. Germline V gene lookup returns CDR1 KGHDR and CDR2 SFDVKD. The CDR3 DNA reads TGTGCCACCAGTGACCAGGGACAGGGGGGAGTCGAGCAGTACTTC. Translation gives CATSDQGQGGVEQYF.

The chain carries TRBV3-1 (or the pseudogene TRBV3-2) and TRBJ2-3, with TRBD2 identical over 10 bases. There are 16 residues in the CDR3. Germline CDR1 is LGHDT and CDR2 is YNNKEL (reference sequence). After removal of 5 bases from V and 0 bases from J, the junction contained 5 bases not matched to a gene. CDR3 in amino acids: CASSRTSGGSTDTQYF. The DNA for the CDR3 is TGTGCCAGCAGCAGGACTAGCGGAGGGAGCACAGATACGCAGTATTTT.

As for this clone: The same CDR3 also results from other DNA sequences found in this sample. This sequence joins TRBV3-1 (or the pseudogene TRBV3-2) and TRBJ1-1; 7 nucleotides line up with TRBD1. Losses at the gene ends were 5 bases for V and 5 bases for J; bases not matched to a gene: 5. The CDR3 extends over 13 amino acids. Germline CDR1 and CDR2: LGHDT and YNNKEL (reference sequence). The CDR3, as DNA: TGTGCCAGCAGCTCCCGACAGGGAACTGAAGCTTTCTTT. Protein: CASSSRQGTEAFF.

This clone was seen a handful of times. CDR3 region: CAIDDNPNGGYTF. CDR3 coding DNA: TGTGCCATCGATGACAATCCGAACGGCGGCTACACCTTC. The J gene is TRBJ1-2, the V gene TRBV10-3; D ambiguous. This CDR3 is 13 amino acids long. Trimming removed 8 bases at V and 8 bases at J, with 18 bases between. The germline CDR1 and CDR2 sequences are ENHRY and SYGVKD.

The rearrangement uses TRBV6-5 and TRBJ2-7, with 10 nucleotides matching TRBD1. Losses at the gene ends were 6 bases for V and 4 bases for J; bases not matched to a gene: 9. Germline V gives CDR1 MNHEY, CDR2 SVGAGI. The CDR3 extends over 15 amino acids. In nucleotides, the CDR3 is TGTGCCAGCAGCAAGTTGACAGGGGGCATTTACGAGCAGTACTTC. Encoded protein: CASSKLTGGIYEQYF.

This sequence joins TRBV7-3 and TRBJ2-3; D may be TRBD2 (6 bases). This CDR3 is built from 17 residues. Germline CDR1 reads SGHTA; CDR2 reads FQGTGA. V was trimmed by 3 bases and J by 2 bases, leaving 18 bases between them. Here the CDR3 reads CASSLGVSGTTTDTQYF. DNA for the CDR3: TGTGCCAGCAGCTTGGGCGTTAGCGGAACAACCACAGATACGCAGTATTTT. The full variable domain, completed using reference TRBV7-3 and TRBJ2-3, is GAGVSQTPSNKVTEKGKYVELRCDPISGHTALYWYRQSLGQGPEFLIYFQGTGAADDSGLPNDRFFAVRPEGSVSTLKIQRTERGDSAVYLCASSLGVSGTTTDTQYFGPGTRLTVL.

The V call is TRBV29-1, the J call TRBJ1-1; unclear D gene. Germline lookup yields CDR1 SQVTM and CDR2 ANQGSEA. V gave up 4 bases and J gave up 4 bases, with 13 bases separating them. The CDR3 has 13 residues. The CDR3 DNA follows: TGCAGCGTTGTGAGCTATAGCGGCACTGAAGCTTTCTTT. Translation gives CSVVSYSGTEAFF.

V and J are TRBV7-3 and TRBJ2-2; D gene uncertain. Germline V gene sequence: CDR1 SGHTA, CDR2 FQGTGA. V was clipped by 5 bases and J by 4 bases, with 11 bases between them. This CDR3 contains 14 residues. CDR3 nucleotides: TGTGCCAGCAGCCGTACACCGGGCACCGGGGAGCTGTTTTTT. Translated, it gives CASSRTPGTGELFF. The entire variable domain, with the rest obtained from reference TRBV7-3 and TRBJ2-2, is as follows: GAGVSQTPSNKVTEKGKYVELRCDPISGHTALYWYRQSLGQGPEFLIYFQGTGAADDSGLPNDRFFAVRPEGSVSTLKIQRTERGDSAVYLCASSRTPGTGELFFGEGSRLTVL.

CDR3 bases: TGTGCCAGCAGTGACGACAGGGCCTCCTACGAGCAGTACTTC. Residues: CASSDDRASYEQYF. The chain joins TRBV2 to TRBJ2-7; 7 bases align to TRBD1. The CDR3 length is 14 residues. V dropped 3 bases and J dropped 0; count of bases not matched to a gene: 2. Germline CDR1 reads SNHLY; CDR2 reads FYNNEI.

The chain couples TRBV10-3 to TRBJ2-1; 7 bases match TRBD1. CDR3 length: 14 residues. The germline V gene has CDR1 ENHRY and CDR2 SYGVKD. The V segment lost 2 bases and the J segment 6 bases; nucleotides outside the gene matches: 4. DNA for the CDR3: TGTGCCATCAGTGAGGCAGGGGGTCGCAATGAGCAGTTCTTC. Translating gives CAISEAGGRNEQFF.

The CDR3, as DNA: TGTGCCAGCAGCCAGGACAGGGGGCAGGGTGGCTACACCTTC. Its protein is CASSQDRGQGGYTF. The chain recombines TRBV7-2 with TRBJ1-2, with 11 nucleotides matching TRBD1. J gave up 7 bases and V 5 bases, and 6 bases lay outside the gene matches. The CDR3 totals 14 residues. Per germline, CDR1 SGHTA and CDR2 FQGNSA.

This chain uses TRBV27 with TRBJ1-5; D unclear. Germline lookup yields CDR1 MNHEY and CDR2 SMNVEV (reference sequence). V lost 3 bases, J lost 2 bases, and 14 bases lay in between. The CDR3 is 16 amino acids. The CDR3 coding sequence is TGTGCCAGCAGTTTTCTGGGAGGTCGGGGCAATCAGCCCCAGCATTTT. It yields the protein CASSFLGGRGNQPQHF.

This chain uses TRBV10-3 with TRBJ1-2; TRBD1 aligns across 9 bases. V trimming: 7 bases; J trimming: 2 bases; junction bases outside the gene matches: 8. From germline, CDR1 is ENHRY and CDR2 SYGVKD. This CDR3 has 15 amino acids. DNA of the CDR3: TGTGCCATCAACTCTTTCGGGACAGGGAACTATGGCTACACCTTC. This sequence encodes CAINSFGTGNYGYTF.

The chain is built from TRBV6-5 and TRBJ1-1, with 8 nucleotides matching TRBD1. This CDR3 is 15 amino acids long. CDR1 and CDR2 from the germline V gene are MNHEY and SVGAGI. The J segment lost 4 bases and the V segment lost 5 bases, leaving 9 bases of the junction unmatched. CDR3 residues: CASSPQGAVRTEAFF. CDR3 coding DNA: TGTGCCAGCAGTCCCCAGGGGGCTGTTCGCACTGAAGCTTTCTTT.

V and J are TRBV5-8 and TRBJ1-1, with TRBD1 as a possible D gene (6 bases). Germline assignment: CDR1 SGHTS and CDR2 YDEGEE. This CDR3 is built from 13 residues. The ends were cut back, 3 bases at V and 5 bases at J, with 11 bases in the middle. CDR3 region: CASSSQGWTEAFF. As DNA, the CDR3 is TGTGCCAGCAGCTCTCAGGGGTGGACTGAAGCTTTCTTT. Drawing the rest from reference TRBV5-8 and TRBJ1-1, the complete variable domain is EAGVTQSPTHLIKTRGQQATLRCSPISGHTSVYWYQQALGLGLQFLLWYDEGEERNRGNFPPRFSGRQFPNYSSELNVNALELEDSALYLCASSSQGWTEAFFGQGTRLTVV.

The rearrangement uses TRBV2 and TRBJ1-2, with D unresolved. This CDR3 contains 12 residues. Trimming cost V 4 bases and J 5 bases, with 8 bases left between them. Germline values: CDR1 SNHLY, CDR2 FYNNEI. The CDR3 DNA follows: TGTGCCAGCAGTGTCGGAGTGTATGGCTACACCTTC. It encodes CASSVGVYGYTF.